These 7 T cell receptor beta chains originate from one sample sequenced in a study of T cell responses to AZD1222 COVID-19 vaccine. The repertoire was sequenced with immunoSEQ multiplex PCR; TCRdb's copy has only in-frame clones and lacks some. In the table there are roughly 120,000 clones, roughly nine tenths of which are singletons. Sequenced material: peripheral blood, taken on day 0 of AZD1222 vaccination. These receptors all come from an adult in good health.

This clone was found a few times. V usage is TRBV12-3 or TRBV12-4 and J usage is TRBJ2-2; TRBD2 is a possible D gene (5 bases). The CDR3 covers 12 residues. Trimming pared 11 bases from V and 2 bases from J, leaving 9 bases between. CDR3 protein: CAGSRNTGELFF. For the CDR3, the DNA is TGTGCCGGGAGTCGTAACACCGGGGAGCTGTTTTTT.

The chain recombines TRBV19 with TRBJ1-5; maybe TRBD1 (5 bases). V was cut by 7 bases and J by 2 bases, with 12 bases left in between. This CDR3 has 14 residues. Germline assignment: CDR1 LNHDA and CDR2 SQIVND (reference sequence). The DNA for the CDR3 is TGTGCCAGTATGGGGGGATCGGGCAATCAGCCCCAGCATTTT. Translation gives CASMGGSGNQPQHF.

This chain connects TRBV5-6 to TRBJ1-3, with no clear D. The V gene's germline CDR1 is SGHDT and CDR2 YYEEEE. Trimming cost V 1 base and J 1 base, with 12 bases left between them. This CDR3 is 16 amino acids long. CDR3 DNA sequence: TGTGCCAGCAGCTTGAGGCTGGAGGCATCTGGAAACACCATATATTTT. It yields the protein CASSLRLEASGNTIYF.

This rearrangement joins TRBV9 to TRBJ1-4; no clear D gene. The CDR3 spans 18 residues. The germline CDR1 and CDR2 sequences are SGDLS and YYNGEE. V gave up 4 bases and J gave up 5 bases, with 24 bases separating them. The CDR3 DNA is TGTGCCAGCAGCCCCCGGTCGCTTGGAGGAGTTGAGAATGAAAAACTGTTTTTT. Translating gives CASSPRSLGGVENEKLFF.

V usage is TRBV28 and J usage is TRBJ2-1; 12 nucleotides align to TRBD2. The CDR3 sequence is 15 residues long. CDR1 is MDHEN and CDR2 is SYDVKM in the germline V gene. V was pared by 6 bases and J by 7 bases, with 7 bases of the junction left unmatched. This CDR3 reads CASSVTSGGQNEQFF. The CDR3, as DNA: TGTGCCAGCAGCGTCACTAGCGGGGGGCAAAATGAGCAGTTCTTC.

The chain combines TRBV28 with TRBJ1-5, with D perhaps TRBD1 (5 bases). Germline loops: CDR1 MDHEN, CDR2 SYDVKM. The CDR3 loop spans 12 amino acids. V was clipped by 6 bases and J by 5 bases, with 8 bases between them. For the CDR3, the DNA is TGTGCCAGCAGATTGGGGGATCAGCCCCAGCATTTT. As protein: CASRLGDQPQHF.

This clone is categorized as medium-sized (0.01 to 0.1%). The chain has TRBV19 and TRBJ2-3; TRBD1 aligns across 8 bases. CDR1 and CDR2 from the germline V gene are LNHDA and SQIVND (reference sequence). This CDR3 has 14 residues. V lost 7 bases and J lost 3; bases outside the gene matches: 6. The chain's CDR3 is CASTGTGVTDTQYF. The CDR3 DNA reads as TGTGCCAGTACCGGGACAGGAGTTACAGATACGCAGTATTTT.